This T cell receptor (beta chain) was observed in a study of a mutant IDH1 vaccine in newly diagnosed glioma. The overall study: Of the patients given treatment, approximately 62% were male and about 40% were female, and a mean age of about 40 years was recorded. Patients' prior therapy spanned radiotherapy, temozolomide, or both; most underwent both.

Study-wide findings and caveats: Induction of immune responses by the vaccine occurred in about 95% of patients. Alterations occurring in top peripheral T cell clonotypes seemed unrelated to pseudoprogression.

Note on this clone: The antigen remains undetermined. A junction end diverges from the germline sequence, so it may reflect a read error.

Time point reported: baseline, week 1 (first vaccination visit). Treatment: pre-vaccination baseline after standard-of-care therapy. Clones were read by immunoSEQ multiplex PCR, and TCRdb kept only the in-frame ones, dropping some. The repertoire holds tens of thousands of clones, with around 80% as singletons. Germline CDR1 is SGHAT and CDR2 is FQNNGV. The CDR3 loop spans 13 amino acids. The sequence was collected from a woman between 18 and 30 years old with glioma. Some clones in this sample may be carry-over from other donors' samples. The chain employs TRBV11-2 and TRBJ2-7; tentative D call: TRBD2 (7 bases). Sequences were derived from peripheral blood mononuclear cells (PBMCs), sampled from a glioma patient treated with radiotherapy, temozolomide or both. CDR3 loop: CASSDAAGRGPQF. The DNA for the CDR3 is TGTGCCAGCAGCGACGCCGCGGGGCGGGGGCCCCAATTC.